A single sample gave rise to the 23 T cell receptor beta chains below, sequenced in a study of blood T cell repertoires in COVID-19 (TCRdb year 2020). Libraries were prepared through the immunoSEQ multiplex PCR assay. The clones in this table, taken by TCRdb from immuneACCESS, are in-frame only. Not every clone is retained; where verified, under half of the shortfall comes from an unresolved V gene, and the cause of the rest is unknown. The sample table shows roughly 190,000 clones, and 86% are seen once. Clones ranked in the top ten supply about 10% of the sample. The sequenced material came from peripheral blood. Receptors were obtained from a woman in her fifties or sixties with COVID-19, enrolled during active disease.

The chain carries TRBV6-6 and TRBJ2-7; unclear D gene. CDR1 and CDR2 (germline): MNHNY, SVGAGI (reference sequence). V was shortened by 4 bases and J by 6 bases, with 7 bases between the two germline ends. The CDR3 has 11 residues. The DNA for the CDR3 is TGTGCCAGCAGTTTGCTCGGCGAGCAGTACTTC. This encodes CASSLLGEQYF.

This clone was seen a few times. V and J are TRBV5-1 and TRBJ2-7; D remains ambiguous. The ends were cut back, 0 bases at V and 5 bases at J, with 6 bases in the middle. Germline V gene sequence: CDR1 SGHRS, CDR2 YFSETQ. This CDR3 comprises 12 residues. CDR3 in amino acids: CASSLGPHEQYF. The CDR3, as DNA: TGCGCCAGCAGCTTGGGTCCTCACGAGCAGTACTTC.

In this sample, this clone turned up once. V usage is TRBV12-3 or TRBV12-4 and J usage is TRBJ2-3; D is unclear. V dropped 6 bases and J dropped 0 bases, with 7 bases sitting between them. CDR3 length: 13 residues. The CDR3 DNA reads TGTGCCAGCAGACCTACTAGCACAGATACGCAGTATTTT. Translating gives CASRPTSTDTQYF.

V and J are TRBV12-3 or TRBV12-4 and TRBJ2-1; 9 bases align to TRBD1. Germline trimming cut 7 bases from V and 6 bases from J; bases unmatched to any gene: 1. This CDR3 has 12 residues. CDR3 protein: CASTTGGNEQFF. CDR3 DNA sequence: TGTGCCAGCACGACAGGGGGCAATGAGCAGTTCTTC.

The rearrangement links TRBV3-1 (or the pseudogene TRBV3-2) to TRBJ1-2; D is ambiguous. V was shortened by 3 bases and J by 6 bases, with 8 bases between the two germline ends. This CDR3 spans 12 amino acids. Germline V lookup: CDR1 LGHDT, CDR2 YNNKEL (reference sequence). The CDR3 coding sequence is TGTGCCAGCAGCCACCTCCCGGATGGCTACACCTTC. It specifies CASSHLPDGYTF.

CDR3 amino acids: CASSLSGRSYNEQFF. The CDR3 nucleotides are TGTGCCAGCAGCTTAAGCGGGAGGTCCTACAATGAGCAGTTCTTC. The chain has TRBV11-1 and TRBJ2-1, with TRBD2 identical over 9 bases. V lost 2 bases, J lost 1 base, and 0 bases stayed unmatched. This CDR3 has 15 residues. Germline V gene lookup returns CDR1 SGHAT and CDR2 FQDESV (reference sequence).

Written as DNA, the CDR3 is TGTGCCAGCAGTTTAAGGGGAATAGGATATGGCTACACCTTC. Translating gives CASSLRGIGYGYTF. V gene TRBV27 combines with J gene TRBJ1-2; weak D call: TRBD1 (5 bases). The CDR3 covers 14 residues. V was shortened by 2 bases and J by 5 bases, with 12 bases between the two germline ends. The germline V gene encodes CDR1 MNHEY and CDR2 SMNVEV (reference sequence).

The V call is TRBV19, the J call TRBJ2-7; D is undetermined. CDR3 length: 13 amino acids. V was pared by 0 bases and J by 3 bases, with 6 bases between. CDR1 is LNHDA and CDR2 is SQIVND in the germline V gene (reference sequence). The DNA for the CDR3 is TGTGCCAGTAGTATAGATCGTAACTACGAGCAGTACTTC. Translating gives CASSIDRNYEQYF. The entire variable domain, with the rest obtained from reference TRBV19 and TRBJ2-7, is as follows: DGGITQSPKYLFRKEGQNVTLSCEQNLNHDAMYWYRQDPGQGLRLIYYSQIVNDFQKGDIAEGYSVSREKKESFPLTVTSAQKNPTAFYLCASSIDRNYEQYFGPGTRLTVT.

This chain links TRBV13 with TRBJ1-5; perhaps TRBD1 as D (5 bases). Trimming took off 8 bases at V and 4 bases at J, with 9 bases between the two ends. Germline CDR1 and CDR2: PRHDT and FYEKMQ (reference sequence). CDR3 length: 12 residues. The CDR3 nucleotides read TGTGCCAGCGGGTCAGGGAATCAGCCCCAGCATTTT. Translation gives CASGSGNQPQHF.

The chain recombines TRBV27 with TRBJ1-5; possible D gene TRBD1, 5 bases. Trimming removed 8 bases from V and 2 bases from J, with 10 bases in between. Germline V gene sequence: CDR1 MNHEY, CDR2 SMNVEV (reference sequence). The CDR3 has 13 amino acids. CDR3 in DNA: TGTGCCAGCGCCGTAGGGGGCAATCAGCCCCAGCATTTT. As protein: CASAVGGNQPQHF.

The chain carries TRBV27 and TRBJ2-1; 14 bases are a match to TRBD2. This CDR3 is built from 15 residues. The germline V gene has CDR1 MNHEY and CDR2 SMNVEV (reference sequence). V dropped 6 bases and J dropped 6; count of bases not matched to a gene: 4. This chain's CDR3 is CASRGLAGEGNEQFF. The CDR3 DNA follows: TGTGCCAGCAGGGGACTAGCGGGAGAGGGCAATGAGCAGTTCTTC.

The V gene is TRBV2, the J gene TRBJ2-7; 11 nucleotides agree with TRBD2. This CDR3 comprises 15 residues. The ends lost 7 bases at V and 5 bases at J; junction bases unmatched: 10. Germline V CDR1 and CDR2: SNHLY, FYNNEI. The CDR3 bases are TGTGCCAGCATATACAGGGCTAGCGGGAGGAACGAGCAGTACTTC. Translation gives CASIYRASGRNEQYF.

A few counts support this clone. This chain's CDR3 is CAITRGQKSYEQYF. CDR3 DNA sequence: TGTGCCATCACCAGAGGACAGAAATCCTACGAGCAGTACTTC. This rearrangement joins TRBV10-3 to TRBJ2-7; tentative D call: TRBD1 (6 bases). The ends were cut back, 7 bases at V and 1 base at J, with 14 bases in the middle. This CDR3 has 14 amino acids. Germline V gene data show CDR1 as ENHRY and CDR2 as SYGVKD.

This chain connects TRBV9 to TRBJ1-1; possible D gene TRBD1, 5 bases. Per germline, CDR1 SGDLS and CDR2 YYNGEE. This CDR3 has 15 residues. Trimming cost V 0 bases and J 1 base, with 10 bases left between them. The CDR3, as DNA: TGTGCCAGCAGCGTAGTAGGGCAGGGGAACACTGAAGCTTTCTTT. Its translation: CASSVVGQGNTEAFF.

This sequence joins TRBV6-2 or TRBV6-3 and TRBJ1-2, with 11 bases fitting TRBD1. J gave up 6 bases and V 6 bases, and 9 bases lay outside the gene matches. The CDR3 covers 15 residues. CDR1 is MNHEY, CDR2 SVGEGT, per germline. The CDR3 spells CASSQVRTGGNGYTF. The DNA of the CDR3 is TGTGCCAGCAGCCAAGTACGGACAGGGGGCAATGGCTACACCTTC.

This sequence joins TRBV3-1 (or the pseudogene TRBV3-2) and TRBJ2-1; unclear D gene. The germline V and J ends were trimmed by 0 bases and 0 bases, with 9 bases remaining between them. The germline CDR1 and CDR2 sequences are LGHDT and YNNKEL (reference sequence). The CDR3 is made up of 16 amino acids. The CDR3 reads CASSQEGRLSYNEQFF. Written as DNA, the CDR3 is TGTGCCAGCAGCCAAGAAGGCCGACTCTCCTACAATGAGCAGTTCTTC.

This clone was found a few times. This chain links TRBV24-1 with TRBJ2-7; a possible D gene is TRBD1 (6 bases). The CDR3 has 13 residues. Trimming stripped 7 bases from V and 6 bases from J, with 15 bases between. Germline loops: CDR1 KGHDR, CDR2 SFDVKD. The CDR3 nucleotides are TGTGCCACCAGGGGACAAGGCGGCTCCGAGCAGTACTTC. This sequence encodes CATRGQGGSEQYF.

This sequence joins TRBV5-1 and TRBJ1-1; TRBD1 aligns across 8 bases. The CDR3 consists of 15 residues. The germline V gene encodes CDR1 SGHRS and CDR2 YFSETQ. V shed 4 bases, J shed 1 base, and the junction held 6 bases outside the gene matches. For the CDR3, the DNA is TGCGCCAGCAGCCGATCCGGGACAGGGAACACTGAAGCTTTCTTT. This translates into CASSRSGTGNTEAFF. The full variable domain, its missing parts supplied by reference TRBV5-1 and TRBJ1-1, is KAGVTQTPRYLIKTRGQQVTLSCSPISGHRSVSWYQQTPGQGLQFLFEYFSETQRNKGNFPGRFSGRQFSNSRSEMNVSTLELGDSALYLCASSRSGTGNTEAFFGQGTRLTVV.

The rearrangement links TRBV21-1 to TRBJ2-2; the table's D call, TRBD1, was not checked against the DNA. TRBV21-1 is a pseudogene segment. This CDR3 has 13 amino acids. CDR3: CAPQGKNTGELFF. The CDR3 DNA is TGTGCCCCTCAGGGGAAGAACACCGGGGAGCTGTTTTTT.

The V and J genes are TRBV18 and TRBJ2-1; the match to TRBD2 covers 13 bases. Per the germline V gene, CDR1 is KGHSH and CDR2 is LQKENI. V gave up 4 bases and J gave up 4 bases; unmatched junction bases: 7. This CDR3 has 17 residues. As DNA, the CDR3 is TGTGCCAGCTCACTCCGGACTAGCGGGAGCGCATACAATGAGCAGTTCTTC. This translates into CASSLRTSGSAYNEQFF.

As DNA, the CDR3 is TGTGCCAGCAGCTCTACTAGCGGGAGATTTCGGGAGCAGTACTTC. Amino acids: CASSSTSGRFREQYF. The chain employs TRBV14 and TRBJ2-7, with 11 bases matching TRBD2. V lost 5 bases, J lost 7 bases, and 10 bases stayed unmatched. The CDR3 is 15 amino acids. Germline V gene data show CDR1 as SGHDN and CDR2 as FVKESK. Full variable domain (remainder filled in from reference TRBV14 and TRBJ2-7): EAGVTQFPSHSVIEKGQTVTLRCDPISGHDNLYWYRRVMGKEIKFLLHFVKESKQDESGMPNNRFLAERTGGTYSTLKVQPAELEDSGVYFCASSSTSGRFREQYFGPGTRLTVT.

This clone was picked up one time. The J gene is TRBJ2-2, the V gene TRBV7-9, with TRBD1 as a possible D gene (5 bases). V lost 4 bases and J lost 7, with 10 bases in between. The CDR3 has 13 amino acids. CDR1 and CDR2 from the germline V gene are SEHNR and FQNEAQ (reference sequence). CDR3 coding DNA: TGTGCCAGCAGCTCAAAGGGGATCGGGGAGCTGTTTTTT. This encodes CASSSKGIGELFF.

V is TRBV6-6 and J is TRBJ1-2, with TRBD1 matching over 9 bases. The J segment lost 9 bases and the V segment lost 6 bases, leaving 8 bases of the junction unmatched. The CDR3 sequence is 13 residues long. Germline assignment: CDR1 MNHNY and CDR2 SVGAGI (reference sequence). The CDR3 sequence is CASRPGQGLRYTF. The CDR3 nucleotides read TGTGCCAGCAGACCGGGACAGGGTCTGCGCTACACCTTC.